The present T cell receptor (beta chain) was sequenced within a study of T-cell reconstitution after alpha-beta-depleted transplantation in children. Preparation of the TCRbeta library used unique molecular identifiers. TCRdb reprocessed the PCR reads via MiXCR and lists one record per CDR3 protein. Of approximately 250,000 distinct CDR3 sequences listed, roughly 26% are singletons. The length of the CDR3 is 13 residues. Trimming took off 4 bases at V and 13 bases at J, with 18 bases between the two ends. The germline V gene encodes CDR1 SGDLS and CDR2 YYNGEE. The material was PBMCs, obtained before TCRalphabeta/CD19-depleted stem cell transplant. V is TRBV9 and J is TRBJ2-1; D might be TRBD1 or TRBD2, each matching 5 bases. The clonotype comes from a girl aged 2 to 10 with Fanconi anemia, due to receive a stem cell transplant. Here the CDR3 DNA reads TGTGCCAGCAGCCCGGGGCTAGTCGCGCGACAGTTCTTC. Encoded protein: CASSPGLVARQFF.